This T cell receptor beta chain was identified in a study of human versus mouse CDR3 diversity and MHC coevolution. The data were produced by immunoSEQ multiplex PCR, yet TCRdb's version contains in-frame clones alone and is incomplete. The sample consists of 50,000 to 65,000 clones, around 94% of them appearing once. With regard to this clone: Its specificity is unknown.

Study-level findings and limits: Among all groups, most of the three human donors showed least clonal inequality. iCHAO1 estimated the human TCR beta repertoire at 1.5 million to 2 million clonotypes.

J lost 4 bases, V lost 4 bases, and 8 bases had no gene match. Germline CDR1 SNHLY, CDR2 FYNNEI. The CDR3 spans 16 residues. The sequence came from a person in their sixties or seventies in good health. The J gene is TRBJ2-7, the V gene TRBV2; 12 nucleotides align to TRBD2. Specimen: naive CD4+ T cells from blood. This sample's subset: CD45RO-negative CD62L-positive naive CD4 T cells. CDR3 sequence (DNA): TGTGCCAGCAGTGTGCGACTAGCGGGAGAGGGATACGAGCAGTACTTC. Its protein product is CASSVRLAGEGYEQYF.